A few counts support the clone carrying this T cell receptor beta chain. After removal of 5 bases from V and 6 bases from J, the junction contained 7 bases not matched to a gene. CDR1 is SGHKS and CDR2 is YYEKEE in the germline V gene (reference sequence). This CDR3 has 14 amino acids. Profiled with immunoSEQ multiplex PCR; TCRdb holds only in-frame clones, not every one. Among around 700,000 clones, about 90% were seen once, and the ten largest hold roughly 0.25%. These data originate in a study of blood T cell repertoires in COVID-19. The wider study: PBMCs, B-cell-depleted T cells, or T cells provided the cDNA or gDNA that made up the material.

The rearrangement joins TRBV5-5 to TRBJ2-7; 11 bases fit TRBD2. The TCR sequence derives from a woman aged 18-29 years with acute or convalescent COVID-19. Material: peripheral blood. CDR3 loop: CASRLAGGRLEQYF. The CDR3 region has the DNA TGTGCCAGCAGGTTAGCGGGGGGGCGCCTCGAGCAGTACTTC.